This T cell receptor (beta chain) was observed in a study of T cell responses to AZD1222 COVID-19 vaccine. Overall study findings and caveats: It should be noted that donors were predominantly white British and more often female, and clonal diversity was possibly underestimated. Increases in Spike-specific TCR breadth and depth were seen after two AZD1222 doses.

V dropped 6 bases and J dropped 0 bases, with 12 bases sitting between them. CDR3 length: 15 amino acids. Germline V gives CDR1 SGHRS, CDR2 YFSETQ. This table comes from immunoSEQ multiplex PCR, and its TCRdb copy is limited to in-frame clones, with some not included. The sample lists 130,000 to 150,000 clones, nearly 90% occurring once. About this clone itself: Its cognate antigen is unknown.

Sequencing was performed on peripheral blood, taken 28 days after the second dose of the MenACWY control vaccine. The V gene is TRBV5-1, the J gene TRBJ1-4; perhaps TRBD1 as D (6 bases). The origin of this receptor is an adult who received the MenACWY meningococcal vaccine as a control. DNA of the CDR3: TGCGCCAGCACTCCGGAGGGGGCAACTAATGAAAAACTGTTTTTT. Translating gives CASTPEGATNEKLFF.